Listed here are 24 T cell receptor beta chains from one sample, sequenced in a study of shared clonotypes between healthy human individuals. The table came from immunoSEQ multiplex PCR; TCRdb's copy has only in-frame clones and leaves some out. The data contain some 2,000,000 clones, roughly 94% of them singletons. Sequencing was performed on naive CD4+ T cells sorted from blood. Stated subset: CD45RA+ positively selected. These receptors originate from a man aged 18 to 29 in good health.

A note on this clone: The sample contains more than one DNA sequence encoding this CDR3. V usage is TRBV5-4 and J usage is TRBJ2-3, with 7 nucleotides matching TRBD2. The junction had 2 bases not matched to a gene; V was cut back by 0 bases and J by 1 base. Germline CDR1 reads SGHNT; CDR2 reads YYREEE (reference sequence). This CDR3 spans 15 amino acids. Written as DNA, the CDR3 is TGTGCCAGCAGCTTGGCGGGGGGAGGCACAGATACGCAGTATTTT. This gives the protein CASSLAGGGTDTQYF.

Of note for this clone: Additional DNA sequences in this sample encode the identical CDR3. This chain links TRBV6-5 with TRBJ1-5, with a weak D call TRBD1 (5 bases). The CDR3 sequence is 15 residues long. Per the germline V gene, CDR1 is MNHEY and CDR2 is SVGAGI. V gave up 0 bases and J gave up 1 base, with 7 bases separating them. The CDR3 loop is CASSYSRDSNQPQHF. The CDR3 region has the DNA TGTGCCAGCAGTTACTCTCGGGACAGCAATCAGCCCCAGCATTTT.

The J gene is TRBJ1-5, the V gene TRBV10-3; the match to TRBD1 covers 7 bases. From germline, CDR1 is ENHRY and CDR2 SYGVKD. V lost 3 bases and J lost 6; bases outside the gene matches: 5. The CDR3 sequence is 14 residues long. The chain's CDR3 is CAISDDRAGQPQHF. The DNA of the CDR3 is TGTGCCATCAGTGATGACAGGGCGGGTCAGCCCCAGCATTTT.

This chain joins TRBV30 and TRBJ1-6; no firm D call. Germline CDR1 reads GTSNPN; CDR2 reads SVGIG (reference sequence). This CDR3 spans 13 amino acids. V lost 4 bases and J lost 3, with 7 bases in between. The CDR3: CAWIRSYNSPLHF. Written as DNA, the CDR3 is TGTGCCTGGATTAGGAGCTATAATTCACCCCTCCACTTT.

This chain connects TRBV25-1 to TRBJ2-1; D is uncertain. The CDR3 has 16 amino acids. Germline-derived CDR1 and CDR2 are MGHDK and SYGVNS. Trimming stripped 4 bases from V and 3 bases from J, with 16 bases between. The CDR3 protein is CASSAFPFVGYNEQFF. Here the CDR3 DNA reads TGTGCCAGCAGTGCATTCCCGTTTGTCGGCTACAATGAGCAGTTCTTC.

A single count supports this clone. The rearrangement links TRBV18 to TRBJ2-7; 9 nucleotides line up with TRBD1. J lost 2 bases, V lost 6 bases, and 5 bases had no gene match. The CDR3 is 14 amino acids. Germline V CDR1 and CDR2: KGHSH, LQKENI. The CDR3 region has the DNA TGTGCCAGCTCTAGCGGACAGGGGACCTACGAGCAGTACTTC. This codes for CASSSGQGTYEQYF.

The rearrangement joins TRBV5-1 to TRBJ2-1; 14 bases align to TRBD2. The V and J ends lost 4 bases and 8 bases, in that order; junction bases with no gene match: 8. Germline values: CDR1 SGHRS, CDR2 YFSETQ. The CDR3 contains 16 residues. CDR3 protein: CASSVGTSGRIDEQFF. In DNA form, the CDR3 reads TGCGCCAGCAGCGTTGGGACTAGCGGGAGAATCGATGAGCAGTTCTTC.

V and J are TRBV6-5 and TRBJ1-2; weak D call: TRBD1 (5 bases). This CDR3 region has 13 residues. Germline V gives CDR1 MNHEY, CDR2 SVGAGI. With 3 bases removed from V and 4 bases from J, the gap between germline ends came to 9 bases. The CDR3 DNA reads TGTGCCAGCAGTTATTGGGGGAGCTATGGCTACACCTTC. Translation: CASSYWGSYGYTF.

This clone came up once. This chain connects TRBV5-1 to TRBJ1-6; the D gene is possibly TRBD1 (5 bases). CDR3 length equals 15 residues. V lost 5 bases to trimming and J lost 7 bases, with 16 bases between them. Germline CDR1 SGHRS, CDR2 YFSETQ. Written as DNA, the CDR3 is TGCGCCAGCAGACAAGACAGCGGGAAAAATTCACCCCTCCACTTT. Encoded protein: CASRQDSGKNSPLHF.

The rearrangement links TRBV10-3 to TRBJ1-4; D may be TRBD1 (5 bases). V was trimmed by 11 bases and J by 8 bases, leaving 18 bases between them. Per germline, CDR1 ENHRY and CDR2 SYGVKD. The CDR3 is made up of 13 amino acids. The CDR3 coding sequence is TGTGCCTCTGCGGTCGGGGAGGGGGAAAAACTGTTTTTT. The encoded protein is CASAVGEGEKLFF.

The chain combines TRBV6-1 with TRBJ2-6; D unclear. Germline assignment: CDR1 MNHNS and CDR2 SASEGT. The CDR3 is made up of 15 amino acids. Trimming left V 9 bases short and J 2 bases short, with 14 bases between. For the CDR3, the DNA is TGTGCCAGTCACATCGTGAAGGCTGGGGCCAACGTCCTGACTTTC. This codes for CASHIVKAGANVLTF.

This clone was found once. The chain joins TRBV29-1 to TRBJ2-1; 9 bases map to TRBD2. The CDR3 is 16 amino acids. Germline CDR1 reads SQVTM; CDR2 reads ANQGSEA. The ends lost 3 bases at V and 1 base at J; junction bases unmatched: 7. As DNA, the CDR3 is TGCAGCGTTGAGGGCCTAGCGGGATCGTCCTACAATGAGCAGTTCTTC. Amino acids: CSVEGLAGSSYNEQFF.

This clone has only one observation. V usage is TRBV7-9 and J usage is TRBJ1-4, with D hard to call. CDR1 SEHNR and CDR2 FQNEAQ come from the germline V gene (reference sequence). The CDR3 covers 14 residues. Trimming pared 8 bases from V and 4 bases from J, leaving 14 bases between. The DNA of the CDR3 is TGTGCCAGCGCCCCTTGGGAGGGTAATGAAAAACTGTTTTTT. Translated, it gives CASAPWEGNEKLFF. The variable domain in full, with the rest retrieved from reference TRBV7-9 and TRBJ1-4, is DTGVSQNPRHKITKRGQNVTFRCDPISEHNRLYWYRQTLGQGPEFLTYFQNEAQLEKSRLLSDRFSAERPKGSFSTLEIQRTEQGDSAMYLCASAPWEGNEKLFFGSGTQLSVL.

The V gene is TRBV7-9, the J gene TRBJ2-5, with TRBD2 matching over 13 bases. This CDR3 is built from 16 residues. Germline V gene lookup returns CDR1 SEHNR and CDR2 FQNEAQ (reference sequence). Losses at the gene ends were 4 bases for V and 3 bases for J; bases not matched to a gene: 5. This CDR3 is CASSSPGLAGEETQYF. The CDR3 DNA reads TGTGCCAGCAGCTCCCCCGGACTAGCGGGAGAAGAGACCCAGTACTTC.

As concerns this clone: The sample carries other DNA sequences with the same CDR3. The chain is built from TRBV7-8 and TRBJ2-2, with TRBD2 as a possible D gene (5 bases). This CDR3 is 14 amino acids long. Trimming cost V 0 bases and J 6 bases, with 8 bases left between them. Germline assignment: CDR1 SGHVS and CDR2 FQNEAQ. CDR3 sequence reads: CASSLAGVPGELFF. CDR3 nucleotides: TGTGCCAGCAGCTTAGCGGGAGTCCCCGGGGAGCTGTTTTTT.

In the case of this clone: The identical CDR3 is also encoded by other nucleotide sequences in the sample. The V gene is TRBV4-1, the J gene TRBJ2-3; the D is unclear. V was trimmed by 1 base and J by 4 bases, leaving 9 bases between them. The germline CDR1 and CDR2 sequences are MGHRA and YSYEKL. The CDR3 loop spans 14 amino acids. The CDR3 sequence: CASSQVPPPDTQYF. The CDR3, as DNA: TGCGCCAGCAGCCAAGTCCCACCCCCAGATACGCAGTATTTT.

Details on this clone: A junction end diverges from the germline sequence, so it may reflect a read error. The chain recombines TRBV7-2 with TRBJ2-5; D is ambiguous. Per the germline V gene, CDR1 is SGHTA and CDR2 is FQGNSA. The CDR3 is made up of 11 amino acids. The CDR3 reads CASSRQDTQYF. CDR3 in DNA: TGTGCCAGCAGCCGTCAAGATACCCAGTACTTC.

This sequence joins TRBV11-3 and TRBJ2-7; TRBD2 aligns across 10 bases. The V and J ends lost 0 bases and 6 bases, in that order; junction bases with no gene match: 8. Germline lookup yields CDR1 SGHNT and CDR2 YENEEA. CDR3 length: 16 amino acids. In DNA form, the CDR3 reads TGTGCCAGCAGCTTAGATCCTAGCGGGAGTTCGGGCGAGCAGTACTTC. It translates to CASSLDPSGSSGEQYF. The full variable domain, rest sourced from reference TRBV11-3 and TRBJ2-7, is EAGVVQSPRYKIIEKKQPVAFWCNPISGHNTLYWYLQNLGQGPELLIRYENEEAVDDSQLPKDRFSAERLKGVDSTLKIQPAELGDSAVYLCASSLDPSGSSGEQYFGPGTRLTVT.

The V gene is TRBV4-3, the J gene TRBJ2-1, with TRBD2 as a possible D gene (7 bases). CDR1 is LGHNA, CDR2 YSLEER, per germline. The CDR3 extends over 17 amino acids. V lost 1 base and J 3 bases, leaving 16 bases between the germline ends. For the CDR3, the DNA is TGCGCCAGCAGCCAAGGTGTAGGGGGGGCCTTCTACAATGAGCAGTTCTTC. This sequence encodes CASSQGVGGAFYNEQFF.

The V and J genes are TRBV12-5 and TRBJ2-3, with 8 nucleotides matching TRBD1. The germline gives CDR1 LGHNT, CDR2 FRNRAP. The ends lost 6 bases at V and 8 bases at J; junction bases unmatched: 13. This CDR3 spans 15 amino acids. DNA of the CDR3: TGTGCTAGTGGCCCCGTGGACAGGGCGTTTGGTACGCAGTATTTT. Its protein product is CASGPVDRAFGTQYF.

The J gene is TRBJ2-2, the V gene TRBV30; the D call may be TRBD1 or TRBD2 (6 bases each). Trimming cost V 5 bases and J 7 bases, with 14 bases left between them. The CDR3 loop spans 13 amino acids. Per germline, CDR1 GTSNPN and CDR2 SVGIG (reference sequence). The CDR3: CAWDRYGGGELFF. As DNA, the CDR3 is TGTGCCTGGGACAGGTACGGGGGCGGGGAGCTGTTTTTT.

The chain has TRBV19 and TRBJ1-6; 9 bases agree with TRBD1. The CDR3 has 13 amino acids. Germline lookup yields CDR1 LNHDA and CDR2 SQIVND (reference sequence). Unmatched junction bases numbered 4, after V lost 7 bases and J lost 9 bases. CDR3 DNA: TGTGCCAGTAAAACAGGGGGCTTTTCACCCCTCCACTTT. This encodes CASKTGGFSPLHF.

The V and J genes are TRBV30 and TRBJ1-3, with 8 bases matching TRBD1. Unmatched junction bases numbered 5, after V lost 4 bases and J lost 0 bases. CDR3 length equals 15 residues. Germline V lookup: CDR1 GTSNPN, CDR2 SVGIG (reference sequence). The CDR3 protein is CAWKDRAISGNTIYF. As DNA, the CDR3 is TGTGCCTGGAAGGACAGGGCAATCTCTGGAAACACCATATATTTT.

The chain carries TRBV4-1 and TRBJ1-5; maybe TRBD1 (5 bases). V lost 6 bases, J lost 7 bases, and 22 bases lay in between. Germline values: CDR1 MGHRA, CDR2 YSYEKL. CDR3 length: 16 amino acids. As DNA, the CDR3 is TGCGCCAGCAGAAAATTCCTACTTGGGGAGGGGCAGCCCCAGCATTTT. This codes for CASRKFLLGEGQPQHF.